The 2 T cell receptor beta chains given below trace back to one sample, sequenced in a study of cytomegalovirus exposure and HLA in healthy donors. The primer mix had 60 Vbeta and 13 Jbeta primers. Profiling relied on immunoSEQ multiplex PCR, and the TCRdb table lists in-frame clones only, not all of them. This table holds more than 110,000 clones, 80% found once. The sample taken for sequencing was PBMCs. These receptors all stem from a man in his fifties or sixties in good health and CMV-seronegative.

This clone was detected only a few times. CDR3: CASSDRQGFNEQYF. The CDR3 DNA is TGCGCCAGCAGTGACAGGCAGGGTTTCAACGAGCAGTACTTC. The chain is built from TRBV10-1 and TRBJ2-7; D possibly corresponds to TRBD1 (5 bases). CDR1 and CDR2 (germline): WNHNN, SYGVQD (reference sequence). Trimming removed 3 bases at V and 5 bases at J, with 14 bases between. This CDR3 region has 14 residues.

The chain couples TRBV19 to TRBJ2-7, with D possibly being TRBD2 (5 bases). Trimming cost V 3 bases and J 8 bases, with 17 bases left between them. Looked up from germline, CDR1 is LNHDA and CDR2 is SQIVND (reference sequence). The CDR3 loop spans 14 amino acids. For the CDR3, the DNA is TGTGCCAGTAGTATGGCGGCTTTGGGCGGGCAGCAGTACTTC. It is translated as CASSMAALGGQQYF. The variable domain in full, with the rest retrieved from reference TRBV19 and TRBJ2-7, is DGGITQSPKYLFRKEGQNVTLSCEQNLNHDAMYWYRQDPGQGLRLIYYSQIVNDFQKGDIAEGYSVSREKKESFPLTVTSAQKNPTAFYLCASSMAALGGQQYFGPGTRLTVT.